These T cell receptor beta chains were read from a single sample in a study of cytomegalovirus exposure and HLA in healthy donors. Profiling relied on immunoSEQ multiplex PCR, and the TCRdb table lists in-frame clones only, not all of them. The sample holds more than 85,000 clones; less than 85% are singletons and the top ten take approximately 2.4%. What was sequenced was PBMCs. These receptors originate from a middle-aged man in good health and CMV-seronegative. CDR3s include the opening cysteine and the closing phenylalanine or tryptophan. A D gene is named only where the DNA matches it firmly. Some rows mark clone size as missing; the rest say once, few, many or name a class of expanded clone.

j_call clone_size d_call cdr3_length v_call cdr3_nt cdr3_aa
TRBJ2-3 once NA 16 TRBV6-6 TGTGCCAGCAGTTACGGTGCGGGGGCTAGCACAGATACGCAGTATTTT CASSYGAGASTDTQYF
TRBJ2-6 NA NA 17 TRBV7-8 TGTGCCAGCAGCTTAGCGGGTGGGAGCTCTGGGGCCAACGTCCTGACTTTC CASSLAGGSSGANVLTF
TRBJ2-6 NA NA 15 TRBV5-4 TGTGCCAGCAGCTTCAGGGCACCTGGGGCCAACGTCCTGACTTTC CASSFRAPGANVLTF
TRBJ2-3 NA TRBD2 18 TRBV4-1 TGCGCCAGCAGCCAGGCTGCTAGCGGGGGGGATAGCACAGATACGCAGTATTTT CASSQAASGGDSTDTQYF
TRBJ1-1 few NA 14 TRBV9 TGTGCCAGCAGCCCACGCCCCTCGGGCACTGAAGCTTTCTTT CASSPRPSGTEAFF
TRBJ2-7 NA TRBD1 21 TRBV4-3 TGCGCCAGCAGCCAAGAACTTGGTGGCTATAAAAGGGGGCTGAAGAGATACGAGCAGTACTTC CASSQELGGYKRGLKRYEQYF
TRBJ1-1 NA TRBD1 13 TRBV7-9 TGTGCCAGCAGCTACAGGGGAAAGGGAGAAGCTTTCTTT CASSYRGKGEAFF
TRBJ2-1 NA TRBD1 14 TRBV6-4 TGTGCCAGCAGTATGGGGACAGGGTCCAATGAGCAGTTCTTC CASSMGTGSNEQFF
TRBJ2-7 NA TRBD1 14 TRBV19 TGTGCCAGTAGCGGGACAGGGGGCACCTACGAGCAGTACTTC CASSGTGGTYEQYF
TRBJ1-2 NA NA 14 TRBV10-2 TGCGCCAGCGGGGGGGGCAGGGTGAGGAATGGCTACACCTTC CASGGGRVRNGYTF
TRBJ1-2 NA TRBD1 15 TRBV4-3 TGCGCCAGCAGCCAGAAGGGGCAGGGGGCGAGGGGCTACACCTTC CASSQKGQGARGYTF
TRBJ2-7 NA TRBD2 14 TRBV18 TGTGCCAGCTCACCCCGGACTAGTAACTACGAGCAGTACTTC CASSPRTSNYEQYF
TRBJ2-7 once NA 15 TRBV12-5 TGTGCTAGTGGTTCCTATGACAGGTTCTCCTACGAGCAGTACTTC CASGSYDRFSYEQYF
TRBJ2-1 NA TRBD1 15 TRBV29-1 TGCAGCGTTGACTCACAGGGGGCCAGTTTGTGGGAGCAGTTCTTC CSVDSQGASLWEQFF
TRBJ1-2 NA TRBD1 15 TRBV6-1 TGTGCCAGCAGACCGGGACAGGGGATAAGTTATGGCTACACCTTC CASRPGQGISYGYTF
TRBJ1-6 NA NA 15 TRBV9 TGTGCCAGCAGCGTAGTTGGGGGGAGCGACTCACCCCTCCACTTT CASSVVGGSDSPLHF
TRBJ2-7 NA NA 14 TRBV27 TGTGCCAGCAGTTCCGGGGAAGGTGGCTACGAGCAGTACTTC CASSSGEGGYEQYF
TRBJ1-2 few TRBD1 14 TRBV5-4 TGTGCCAGCAGCCAGGGGGCATCCGACTATGGCTACACCTTC CASSQGASDYGYTF